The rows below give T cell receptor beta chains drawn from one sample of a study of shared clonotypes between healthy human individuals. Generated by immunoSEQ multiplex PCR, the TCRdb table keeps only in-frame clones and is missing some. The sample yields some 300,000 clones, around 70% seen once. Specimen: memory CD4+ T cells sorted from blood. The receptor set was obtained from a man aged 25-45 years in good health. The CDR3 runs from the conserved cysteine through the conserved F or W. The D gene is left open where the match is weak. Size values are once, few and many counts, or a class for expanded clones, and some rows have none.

CDR3aa: CASSFRTLSYGYTF
CDR3nt: TGTGCCAGCAGTTTTCGGACACTCAGCTATGGCTACACCTTC
d_gene: -
j_gene: TRBJ1-2
v_gene: TRBV28
abundance: -

CDR3aa: CASRTGVNQPQHF
CDR3nt: TGTGCCAGCAGGACGGGAGTAAATCAGCCCCAGCATTTT
d_gene: -
j_gene: TRBJ1-5
v_gene: TRBV27
abundance: -

CDR3aa: CASSLRTGGGYTF
CDR3nt: TGCGCCAGCAGCCTCCGGACAGGGGGCGGCTACACCTTC
d_gene: TRBD1
j_gene: TRBJ1-2
v_gene: TRBV4-3
abundance: -

CDR3aa: CASSLAVGGHLSGANVLTF
CDR3nt: TGCGCCAGCAGCTTGGCAGTAGGGGGACATCTCTCTGGGGCCAACGTCCTGACTTTC
d_gene: -
j_gene: TRBJ2-6
v_gene: TRBV5-1
abundance: -

CDR3aa: CASSVAWAGAGTGELFF
CDR3nt: TGTGCCAGCAGCGTAGCATGGGCGGGAGCGGGGACCGGGGAGCTGTTTTTT
d_gene: TRBD2
j_gene: TRBJ2-2
v_gene: TRBV9
abundance: -

CDR3aa: CASSQDLATAQYTQYF
CDR3nt: TGTGCCAGCAGCCAAGATCTCGCGACAGCACAATATACGCAGTACTTT
d_gene: -
j_gene: TRBJ2-3
v_gene: TRBV14
abundance: -

CDR3aa: CSVGVTGNTIYF
CDR3nt: TGCAGCGTTGGGGTTACTGGAAACACCATATATTTT
d_gene: -
j_gene: TRBJ1-3
v_gene: TRBV29-1
abundance: -

CDR3aa: CASKGVAGVETQYF
CDR3nt: TGCGCCAGTAAGGGCGTAGCGGGAGTTGAGACCCAGTACTTC
d_gene: TRBD2
j_gene: TRBJ2-5
v_gene: TRBV5-1
abundance: -

CDR3aa: CASSSRQGRYTGELFF
CDR3nt: TGTGCCAGCAGCTCTCGCCAAGGACGGTACACCGGGGAGCTGTTTTTT
d_gene: -
j_gene: TRBJ2-2
v_gene: TRBV5-5
abundance: -

CDR3aa: CAIRLINTGELFF
CDR3nt: TGTGCCATCAGGCTCATTAACACCGGGGAGCTGTTTTTT
d_gene: -
j_gene: TRBJ2-2
v_gene: TRBV10-3
abundance: -

CDR3aa: CASSPEVAGEQYF
CDR3nt: TGTGCCAGCAGCCCAGAGGTGGCGGGAGAGCAGTACTTC
d_gene: -
j_gene: TRBJ2-7
v_gene: TRBV11-2
abundance: -

CDR3aa: CASGLSEKLFF
CDR3nt: TGTGCCAGCGGTCTGAGCGAAAAACTGTTTTTT
d_gene: -
j_gene: TRBJ1-4
v_gene: TRBV2
abundance: -

CDR3aa: CSGTPGPLNRVGGTDTQYF
CDR3nt: TGCAGCGGCACCCCGGGACCGTTAAACAGGGTGGGTGGCACAGATACGCAGTATTTT
d_gene: -
j_gene: TRBJ2-3
v_gene: TRBV29-1
abundance: -

CDR3aa: CASSPDRGWANEKLFF
CDR3nt: TGTGCCAGCAGTCCCGACAGGGGGTGGGCTAATGAAAAACTGTTTTTT
d_gene: TRBD1
j_gene: TRBJ1-4
v_gene: TRBV28
abundance: -

CDR3aa: CASSESGTRIQYF
CDR3nt: TGCGCCAGCAGTGAGTCGGGGACTAGGATTCAGTACTTC
d_gene: TRBD2
j_gene: TRBJ2-4
v_gene: TRBV10-1
abundance: -

CDR3aa: CSVVGTSGAYEQYF
CDR3nt: TGCAGCGTGGTAGGGACTAGCGGAGCCTACGAGCAGTACTTC
d_gene: TRBD2
j_gene: TRBJ2-7
v_gene: TRBV29-1
abundance: many

CDR3aa: CASRRLAGGGDEQFF
CDR3nt: TGTGCCAGCAGGAGACTAGCGGGAGGAGGAGATGAGCAGTTCTTC
d_gene: TRBD2
j_gene: TRBJ2-1
v_gene: TRBV2
abundance: -

CDR3aa: CASTAEWINEKLFF
CDR3nt: TGTGCCAGCACCGCCGAGTGGATTAATGAAAAACTGTTTTTT
d_gene: -
j_gene: TRBJ1-4
v_gene: TRBV21-1
abundance: -

CDR3aa: CASSLSQGPQQYF
CDR3nt: TGTGCCAGCAGTTTATCGCAGGGCCCTCAGCAGTACTTC
d_gene: -
j_gene: TRBJ2-7
v_gene: TRBV27
abundance: once

CDR3aa: CASSLKFLAGGYEQYF
CDR3nt: TGTGCCAGCAGTTTAAAGTTTCTTGCGGGGGGTTACGAGCAGTACTTC
d_gene: TRBD2
j_gene: TRBJ2-7
v_gene: TRBV27
abundance: -

CDR3aa: CASSLGVGRGPPFF
CDR3nt: TGCGCCAGCAGCTTGGGGGTGGGGCGGGGCCCGCCGTTCTTC
d_gene: -
j_gene: TRBJ2-1
v_gene: TRBV5-1
abundance: -

CDR3aa: CASSESGGRETQYF
CDR3nt: TGTGCCAGCAGTGAATCCGGGGGTAGGGAGACCCAGTACTTC
d_gene: -
j_gene: TRBJ2-5
v_gene: TRBV25-1
abundance: -

CDR3aa: CASSRFHEQYF
CDR3nt: TGTGCCAGCAGCCGGTTCCACGAGCAGTACTTC
d_gene: -
j_gene: TRBJ2-7
v_gene: TRBV7-3
abundance: -

CDR3aa: CASSPSSGDTQYF
CDR3nt: TGTGCCAGCTCACCCTCTAGCGGAGACACGCAGTATTTT
d_gene: TRBD2
j_gene: TRBJ2-3
v_gene: TRBV18
abundance: many

CDR3aa: CASSREPRSSYNEQFF
CDR3nt: TGTGCCAGCAGCAGGGAACCTAGGAGCTCCTACAATGAGCAGTTCTTC
d_gene: -
j_gene: TRBJ2-1
v_gene: TRBV5-4
abundance: -

CDR3aa: CASSSGRQGIGAFF
CDR3nt: TGTGCCAGCAGCTCGGGACGACAGGGGATAGGAGCTTTCTTT
d_gene: TRBD1
j_gene: TRBJ1-1
v_gene: TRBV7-2
abundance: -

CDR3aa: CASSEFSKLTSYNEQFF
CDR3nt: TGTGCCAGCAGTGAATTTAGCAAGCTTACCTCCTACAATGAGCAGTTCTTC
d_gene: -
j_gene: TRBJ2-1
v_gene: TRBV6-1
abundance: -

CDR3aa: CARSAGSSGQGRGGGSYEQYF
CDR3nt: TGCGCCAGAAGTGCCGGTTCTTCTGGACAGGGAAGAGGGGGCGGCTCCTACGAGCAGTACTTC
d_gene: TRBD1
j_gene: TRBJ2-7
v_gene: TRBV10-1
abundance: -

CDR3aa: CASSQVSGGNEQFF
CDR3nt: TGTGCCAGCAGCCAAGTGTCAGGCGGCAATGAGCAGTTCTTC
d_gene: -
j_gene: TRBJ2-1
v_gene: TRBV14
abundance: -

CDR3aa: CASSDSGARTEAFF
CDR3nt: TGTGCCAGCAGTGACTCCGGGGCGCGGACTGAAGCTTTCTTT
d_gene: -
j_gene: TRBJ1-1
v_gene: TRBV6-1
abundance: -

CDR3aa: CASHPRTGSLYGYTF
CDR3nt: TGTGCCAGCCACCCCCGGACAGGTTCCCTCTATGGCTACACCTTC
d_gene: TRBD1
j_gene: TRBJ1-2
v_gene: TRBV6-1
abundance: once

CDR3aa: CASSQGGAQYF
CDR3nt: TGTGCCAGCAGCCAAGGGGGGGCCCAGTACTTC
d_gene: -
j_gene: TRBJ2-5
v_gene: TRBV14
abundance: few

CDR3aa: CASSRLTGSTEAFF
CDR3nt: TGCGCCAGCAGCCGCCTCACAGGGAGTACTGAAGCTTTCTTT
d_gene: -
j_gene: TRBJ1-1
v_gene: TRBV4-1
abundance: -

CDR3aa: CASSQGHVGGYGGYTF
CDR3nt: TGCGCCAGCAGCCAAGGCCATGTAGGGGGATATGGTGGCTACACCTTC
d_gene: -
j_gene: TRBJ1-2
v_gene: TRBV4-3
abundance: -

CDR3aa: CASSGSPNGGYTF
CDR3nt: TGTGCCAGCAGCGGCTCCCCCAACGGAGGCTACACCTTC
d_gene: -
j_gene: TRBJ1-2
v_gene: TRBV7-3
abundance: -

CDR3aa: CASRPQGGAGREWSDDYEQYF
CDR3nt: TGCGCCAGCAGGCCCCAAGGAGGGGCCGGACGGGAGTGGAGTGACGACTACGAGCAGTACTTC
d_gene: -
j_gene: TRBJ2-7
v_gene: TRBV5-1
abundance: few

CDR3aa: CASSFQNRQETQYF
CDR3nt: TGTGCCAGCAGTTTTCAGAACCGCCAAGAGACCCAGTACTTC
d_gene: -
j_gene: TRBJ2-5
v_gene: TRBV11-2
abundance: -

CDR3aa: CALGNTDTQYF
CDR3nt: TGTGCCTTAGGGAACACAGATACGCAGTATTTT
d_gene: -
j_gene: TRBJ2-3
v_gene: TRBV6-6
abundance: -

CDR3aa: CAISEGWGLNYGYTF
CDR3nt: TGTGCCATCAGTGAGGGTTGGGGGCTAAACTATGGCTACACCTTC
d_gene: -
j_gene: TRBJ1-2
v_gene: TRBV10-3
abundance: many

CDR3aa: CASSRGGGYTF
CDR3nt: TGTGCCAGCTCGCGGGGGGGAGGCTACACCTTC
d_gene: -
j_gene: TRBJ1-2
v_gene: TRBV2
abundance: -